The 17 T cell receptor beta chains presented below share a single source sample, sequenced in a study of shared clonotypes between healthy human individuals. Clones were sequenced by immunoSEQ multiplex PCR, and TCRdb holds only the in-frame ones, with some missing. The sample consists of under 1,100,000 clones, 65% to 75% of them appearing once. The sequenced material came from memory CD4+ T cells sorted from blood. Sample subset: CD45RA-negative fraction. These receptors all stem from a man younger than 35 in good health.

This chain uses TRBV6-5 with TRBJ1-6, with a tentative D call TRBD1 (6 bases). Germline V gene lookup returns CDR1 MNHEY and CDR2 SVGAGI. This CDR3 contains 15 residues. Trimming pared 7 bases from V and 1 base from J, leaving 11 bases between. In nucleotides, the CDR3 is TGTGCCAGCACCCAGGGGAGGTCCTATAATTCACCCCTCCACTTT. It yields the protein CASTQGRSYNSPLHF.

The chain has TRBV7-9 and TRBJ1-1; D may be TRBD1 (5 bases). V lost 8 bases to trimming and J lost 4 bases, with 14 bases between them. The CDR3 length is 13 residues. In germline, CDR1 is SEHNR, CDR2 FQNEAQ (reference sequence). This CDR3 is CASRGDEVTEAFF. The CDR3 region has the DNA TGTGCCAGCCGGGGGGATGAAGTCACTGAAGCTTTCTTT.

The CDR3 here is CASRPSVYQETQYF. CDR3 in DNA: TGTGCAAGTCGCCCTAGTGTGTACCAAGAGACCCAGTACTTC. The gene calls are TRBV12-2 and TRBJ2-5; the table assigns TRBD2, which was not confirmed against the DNA. TRBV12-2 is a recognized pseudogene. The CDR3 covers 14 residues.

This sequence joins TRBV11-2 and TRBJ1-3; no clear D. The CDR3 contains 14 residues. Germline CDR1 and CDR2: SGHAT and FQNNGV. With 5 bases removed from V and 1 base from J, the gap between germline ends came to 9 bases. The CDR3, as DNA: TGTGCCAGCAGCATTACAGAATCTGGAAACACCATATATTTT. Its translation is CASSITESGNTIYF. The variable domain in full, with the rest retrieved from reference TRBV11-2 and TRBJ1-3, is EAGVAQSPRYKIIEKRQSVAFWCNPISGHATLYWYQQILGQGPKLLIQFQNNGVVDDSQLPKDRFSAERLKGVDSTLKIQPAKLEDSAVYLCASSITESGNTIYFGEGSWLTVV.

On this clone: Other DNA sequences in the same sample also yield this CDR3. This chain uses TRBV30 with TRBJ2-7; either TRBD1 or TRBD2 may supply D (6 bases each). The V and J ends lost 0 bases and 0 bases respectively, with 9 bases between them. Germline V CDR1 and CDR2: GTSNPN, SVGIG (reference sequence). The length of the CDR3 is 14 residues. Here the CDR3 reads CAWSVGGNSYEQYF. DNA of the CDR3: TGTGCCTGGAGTGTAGGGGGGAACTCCTACGAGCAGTACTTC.

This clone was recorded once. The gene calls are TRBV5-4 and TRBJ2-1; unclear D gene. CDR1 is SGHNT and CDR2 is YYREEE in the germline V gene (reference sequence). The CDR3 loop spans 15 amino acids. V lost 4 bases and J 1 base, leaving 12 bases between the germline ends. CDR3 amino acids: CASSGSLGSYNEQFF. The CDR3 nucleotides are TGTGCCAGCAGCGGGTCTTTGGGATCCTACAATGAGCAGTTCTTC.

This clone has just one count. The chain links TRBV6-1 to TRBJ2-7; maybe TRBD2 (5 bases). From germline, CDR1 is MNHNS and CDR2 SASEGT. This CDR3 comprises 12 residues. The CDR3 coding sequence is TGTGCTCCAAGGGAGTCCAACTACGAGCAGTACTTC. This encodes CAPRESNYEQYF.

The rearrangement links TRBV10-3 to TRBJ1-4; maybe TRBD1 (5 bases). The V gene lost 0 bases and the J gene lost 3 bases, with 8 bases spanning the gap. Looked up from germline, CDR1 is ENHRY and CDR2 is SYGVKD. The CDR3 is 15 residues long. The DNA of the CDR3 is TGTGCCATCAGTGAGTCACAACAGGCTAATGAAAAACTGTTTTTT. Translated, it gives CAISESQQANEKLFF.

The rearrangement links TRBV28 to TRBJ2-7; 8 bases line up with TRBD2. The trim removed 2 bases at V and 2 bases at J, leaving 8 bases unmatched. The CDR3 is 16 residues long. Germline V gene lookup returns CDR1 MDHEN and CDR2 SYDVKM. CDR3 loop: CASSLSLAGLTYEQYF. CDR3 coding DNA: TGTGCCAGCAGTTTAAGCCTAGCGGGCCTAACCTACGAGCAGTACTTC.

This clone has only one observation. The genes are TRBV6-1 and TRBJ1-2; TRBD1 might be the D (5 bases). Trimming removed 5 bases from V and 3 bases from J, with 16 bases in between. The germline gives CDR1 MNHNS, CDR2 SASEGT. This CDR3 comprises 15 residues. CDR3 sequence: CASSSRDPKDYGYTF. The DNA for the CDR3 is TGTGCCAGCAGTTCCCGGGACCCCAAGGACTATGGCTACACCTTC.

This chain joins TRBV10-3 and TRBJ1-2, with D possibly TRBD1 on 5 matching bases. Per germline, CDR1 ENHRY and CDR2 SYGVKD. V was shortened by 5 bases and J by 4 bases, with 14 bases between the two germline ends. The CDR3 is made up of 14 amino acids. This CDR3 is CAISRDGVLYGYTF. As DNA, the CDR3 is TGTGCCATCAGTCGGGACGGCGTGCTCTATGGCTACACCTTC.

The chain combines TRBV4-1 with TRBJ2-7; 7 nucleotides match TRBD2. With 0 bases clipped from V and 0 bases from J, the junction kept 2 bases outside the gene matches. The germline CDR1 and CDR2 sequences are MGHRA and YSYEKL. The CDR3 contains 15 residues. Here the CDR3 reads CASSQEGGVSYEQYF. The CDR3 region has the DNA TGCGCCAGCAGCCAAGAGGGAGGGGTCTCCTACGAGCAGTACTTC.

The chain employs TRBV18 and TRBJ1-5, with D maybe TRBD1 (5 bases). The V end was cut by 2 bases, the J end by 11 bases, with 16 bases between. CDR3 length equals 14 residues. Germline V gives CDR1 KGHSH, CDR2 LQKENI. This chain's CDR3 is CASSPTGPPHAQHF. CDR3 sequence (DNA): TGTGCCAGCTCACCAACGGGACCCCCACATGCCCAGCATTTT.

The rearrangement uses TRBV9 and TRBJ2-3; 9 bases align to TRBD1. Germline V lookup: CDR1 SGDLS, CDR2 YYNGEE. The CDR3 is 18 residues long. V was pared by 4 bases and J by 5 bases, with 17 bases of the junction left unmatched. The DNA for the CDR3 is TGTGCCAGCAGCACAGGACACCGACAGGGGGACTTAGAAGATACGCAGTATTTT. It codes for CASSTGHRQGDLEDTQYF.

Comments on this clone: The same CDR3 is also encoded by other DNA sequences in this sample. This rearrangement joins TRBV5-6 to TRBJ2-7, with D perhaps matching TRBD1 (5 bases). The V gene lost 0 bases and the J gene lost 4 bases, with 11 bases spanning the gap. This CDR3 spans 14 amino acids. Per germline, CDR1 SGHDT and CDR2 YYEEEE. CDR3 coding DNA: TGTGCCAGCAGCTTGGGCCAGGGCAGATACGAGCAGTACTTC. Translating it yields CASSLGQGRYEQYF.

The V and J genes are TRBV19 and TRBJ1-1, with a weak D call TRBD1 (6 bases). The CDR3 is 13 amino acids. The germline V gene encodes CDR1 LNHDA and CDR2 SQIVND (reference sequence). Trimming cost V 6 bases and J 8 bases, with 16 bases left between them. The CDR3 loop reads CASSRKGGREAFF. Here the CDR3 DNA reads TGTGCCAGTAGCCGGAAAGGGGGGAGGGAAGCTTTCTTT.

This chain's CDR3 is CASSYGGGHTEAFF. Here the CDR3 DNA reads TGTGCCAGCAGTTACGGAGGGGGACACACTGAAGCTTTCTTT. This chain links TRBV6-6 with TRBJ1-1; tentatively, D is TRBD1 (6 bases). The CDR3 loop spans 14 amino acids. The germline V and J ends were trimmed by 2 bases and 3 bases, with 10 bases remaining between them. Germline V gives CDR1 MNHNY, CDR2 SVGAGI (reference sequence).